This TCR beta chain was captured by sequencing in a study of cytomegalovirus exposure and HLA in healthy donors. The data were produced by immunoSEQ multiplex PCR, yet TCRdb's version contains in-frame clones alone and is incomplete. The sample includes around 150,000 clones, roughly 89% of them seen just once. The donors were part of the approximately 120-subject validation cohort, which stood apart from the 666-subject first cohort. J was trimmed by 3 bases and V by 4 bases; bases with no gene match: 9. Germline V gene sequence: CDR1 SGHRS, CDR2 YFSETQ. The CDR3 extends over 15 amino acids. Sequenced: PBMCs. The chain joins TRBV5-1 to TRBJ1-2, with 7 bases lining up with TRBD1. The origin of this receptor is a woman between 18 and 29 years old in good health and CMV-seropositive. The CDR3, as DNA: TGCGCCAGCAGCCAATGGACAGGATCGGACTATGGCTACACCTTC. Amino acids: CASSQWTGSDYGYTF.